This is a list of T cell receptor beta chains from one sample in a study of cytotoxic CD8 clonotypes in ibrutinib-treated CLL. Assay used: immunoSEQ multiplex PCR; TCRdb lists only in-frame clones, some missing. The sample records some 200,000 clones, 75% to 80% being singletons. The source was PBMCs, collected after 12 months of ibrutinib treatment. Source of these receptors: a human donor with chronic lymphocytic leukemia. Each CDR3 is given with its conserved first and last residue. The order of the fields is clone size, CDR3 length, D gene, V gene, J gene, CDR3 DNA, CDR3 protein. The D gene is left open where the match is weak. Not all rows give a size; the values are once, few, many and, for expanded clones, a class.

abundance: .; len: 14; d_gene: .; v_gene: TRBV27; j_gene: TRBJ1-1; CDR3nt: TGTGCCAGCAGTAGGAGATTGTGGCCCACTGAAGCTTTCTTT; CDR3aa: CASSRRLWPTEAFF
abundance: once; len: 14; d_gene: .; v_gene: TRBV19; j_gene: TRBJ2-5; CDR3nt: TGTGCCACCGCCGGTGGGGGACCTCAAGAGACCCAGTACTTC; CDR3aa: CATAGGGPQETQYF
abundance: .; len: 12; d_gene: .; v_gene: TRBV11-3; j_gene: TRBJ2-1; CDR3nt: TGTGCCAGCAGCCCAGGGTGGGGTGAGCAGTTCTTC; CDR3aa: CASSPGWGEQFF
abundance: .; len: 14; d_gene: TRBD1; v_gene: TRBV2; j_gene: TRBJ2-1; CDR3nt: TGTGCCAGCAGTCAGCCGACAGGGGACAATGAGCAGTTCTTC; CDR3aa: CASSQPTGDNEQFF
abundance: .; len: 16; d_gene: .; v_gene: TRBV7-9; j_gene: TRBJ2-7; CDR3nt: TGTGCCAGCAGCCCGAGACAGGCTTCCCTAGGCTACGAGCAGTACTTC; CDR3aa: CASSPRQASLGYEQYF
abundance: .; len: 14; d_gene: .; v_gene: TRBV27; j_gene: TRBJ1-2; CDR3nt: TGTGCCAGCAGTCCGGGAGGGGCGAACTATGGCTACACCTTC; CDR3aa: CASSPGGANYGYTF
abundance: once; len: 14; d_gene: .; v_gene: TRBV6-1; j_gene: TRBJ2-7; CDR3nt: TGTGCCAGCACGCTTCAGGGGGGGGACTACGAGCAGTACTTC; CDR3aa: CASTLQGGDYEQYF
abundance: .; len: 14; d_gene: TRBD1; v_gene: TRBV7-9; j_gene: TRBJ1-1; CDR3nt: TGTGCCAGCATCGACCAGGGGGGAAACACTGAAGCTTTCTTT; CDR3aa: CASIDQGGNTEAFF
abundance: .; len: 16; d_gene: TRBD1; v_gene: TRBV6-4; j_gene: TRBJ1-5; CDR3nt: TGTGCCAGCACCTATCTCGGACAGGGGGCGGTTCAGCCCCAGCATTTT; CDR3aa: CASTYLGQGAVQPQHF
abundance: .; len: 15; d_gene: TRBD1; v_gene: TRBV2; j_gene: TRBJ1-4; CDR3nt: TGTGCCAGCAGTGAGACAGGGGCTTGGGATGAAAAACTGTTTTTT; CDR3aa: CASSETGAWDEKLFF
abundance: once; len: 12; d_gene: .; v_gene: TRBV11-2; j_gene: TRBJ2-7; CDR3nt: TGTGCCAGCAGCCACGGGACGTCCGAGCAGTACTTC; CDR3aa: CASSHGTSEQYF
abundance: .; len: 14; d_gene: TRBD2; v_gene: TRBV19; j_gene: TRBJ2-3; CDR3nt: TGTGCCAGTAGTCCCCCGGGGGGGCCAAGGGTGCAGTATTTT; CDR3aa: CASSPPGGPRVQYF
abundance: .; len: 16; d_gene: .; v_gene: TRBV2; j_gene: TRBJ2-7; CDR3nt: TGTGCCAGCAGTGCGGAGGGGGGACAGATATCCTACGAGCAGTACTTC; CDR3aa: CASSAEGGQISYEQYF